This record covers a single TCR beta chain. These data belong to a study of blood T cell repertoires in COVID-19. This CDR3 is built from 14 residues. Germline CDR1 SGHTA, CDR2 FQGNSA. Trimming removed 2 bases from V and 6 bases from J, with 11 bases in between. Assay: immunoSEQ multiplex PCR; the TCRdb copy retains only in-frame clones and omits some. The data hold 130,000 to 150,000 clones, with 88% observed a single time. The gene calls are TRBV7-2 and TRBJ1-5; D possibly corresponds to TRBD1 (5 bases). Sequencing was carried out using peripheral blood. The TCR sequence derives from a woman aged 45-59 years with acute or convalescent COVID-19. The CDR3 bases are TGTGCCAGCAGCTTAATTCCGGGGGTTCAGCCCCAGCATTTT. Amino acids: CASSLIPGVQPQHF.